The 8 T cell receptor beta chains below all came from one sample that was sequenced in a study of blood T cell repertoires in COVID-19 (dated by TCRdb to 2020 to 2022). Receptor libraries were prepared by the immunoSEQ multiplex PCR assay. Entries here come from immuneACCESS through TCRdb and include only in-frame sequences with V and J called. Some clones fail to appear in such tables; in the studies checked, an unresolved V gene covers under half of the shortfall, and the cause of the remainder is unknown. The sample has approximately 53,000 clones on record, 85% to 95% of them singletons. The top ten constitute less than 10% of the sample. The sequencing input was peripheral blood. These receptors were collected from a woman over 75 with acute or convalescent COVID-19.

This sequence joins TRBV21-1 and TRBJ2-7; the table's D call TRBD1 went unverified against the DNA. TRBV21-1 is given as a pseudogene. The CDR3 contains 13 residues. Written as DNA, the CDR3 is TGTGCCAGCAGCAAACCTCACGCAGGCGAGCAGTACTTC. This encodes CASSKPHAGEQYF.

J is TRBJ2-2 and V is TRBV19; 10 nucleotides agree with TRBD1. V lost 5 bases to trimming and J lost 5 bases; unmatched junction nucleotides: 5. Per germline, CDR1 LNHDA and CDR2 SQIVND (reference sequence). The CDR3 runs 15 residues. The CDR3 DNA reads TGTGCCAGTAGTGTCGACAGGGGGCGAACCGGGGAGCTGTTTTTT. Translated: CASSVDRGRTGELFF.

The rearrangement uses TRBV6-4 and TRBJ1-6; 9 bases fit TRBD1. V dropped 3 bases and J dropped 8; count of bases not matched to a gene: 2. The germline V gene encodes CDR1 MRHNA and CDR2 SNTAGT. There are 14 residues in the CDR3. The DNA for the CDR3 is TGTGCCAGCAGTGAGGGGACAGGGTATTCACCCCTCCACTTT. Protein sequence: CASSEGTGYSPLHF.

The chain couples TRBV3-1 (or the pseudogene TRBV3-2) to TRBJ2-3; the D gene is possibly TRBD1 (6 bases). CDR1 is LGHDT and CDR2 is YNNKEL in the germline V gene (reference sequence). Trimming removed 2 bases from V and 6 bases from J, with 15 bases in between. The length of the CDR3 is 15 residues. The CDR3 bases are TGTGCCAGCAGCCAAAGTCTGACGAGGGGGGATACGCAGTATTTT. Protein sequence: CASSQSLTRGDTQYF.

This sequence joins TRBV10-1 and TRBJ1-4; 7 nucleotides match TRBD1. Trimming cost V 10 bases and J 0 bases; bases outside gene matches: 11. Germline assignment: CDR1 WNHNN and CDR2 SYGVQD (reference sequence). The CDR3 is made up of 16 amino acids. The CDR3 reads CATDPGQKATNEKLFF. The CDR3 DNA follows: TGCGCCACTGACCCGGGACAGAAGGCAACTAATGAAAAACTGTTTTTT.

The chain couples TRBV9 to TRBJ2-7; the match to TRBD2 covers 10 bases. Trimming removed 0 bases from V and 3 bases from J; junction bases left unmatched: 3. The CDR3 spans 15 residues. Germline V gene lookup returns CDR1 SGDLS and CDR2 YYNGEE. The CDR3 sequence is CASSVATSGNYEQYF. CDR3 DNA: TGTGCCAGCAGCGTAGCAACTAGCGGGAACTACGAGCAGTACTTC.

Worth noting for this clone: Compared with germline, one end of the junction differs, possibly owing to a read error. The V call is TRBV7-9, the J call TRBJ1-1; no clear D gene. This CDR3 is 13 amino acids long. Germline assignment: CDR1 SEHNR and CDR2 FQNEAQ (reference sequence). CDR3 bases: TGTGCCAGCAGCCTAGCCGGGGACACTGAAGCTTTCTTT. Its translation is CASSLAGDTEAFF.

The chain couples TRBV15 to TRBJ2-1; TRBD2 matches at 14 bases. Germline CDR1 and CDR2: LNHNV and YYDKDF (reference sequence). The CDR3 is 17 amino acids. Trimming at V came to 1 base and at J to 9 bases, leaving 8 bases not matched to a gene. In DNA, the CDR3 is TGTGCCACCAGCAGAGCTCCGGGACTAGCGGGAGAGGGTGAGCAGTTCTTC. It encodes CATSRAPGLAGEGEQFF.